This T cell receptor beta chain was identified during a study of CD8 T cells in Susac syndrome. Notes on the study in general: The study admitted that it had a relatively small number of individuals in its TCR sequencing and HLA analysis.

About this clonotype: As yet, its antigen is unknown.

Germline loops: CDR1 DFQATT, CDR2 SNEGSKA (reference sequence). Between the trimmed V and J ends, which lost 0 bases and 8 bases, there was a span of 11 bases. The CDR3 totals 13 residues. When the RNA was reverse transcribed, random hexamers were used with an input of about 0.45 to 1 ug. TCRdb ran MiXCR on the immunoSEQ multiplex PCR reads and lists one entry per CDR3 protein. The sample lists about 80,000 distinct CDR3 sequences, around 94% occurring once. Purification of the CD8+ and CD4+ T cells relied on negative isolation, and TEMRA cells underwent FACS enrichment. The clonotype comes from a human donor in good health. This chain links TRBV20-1 with TRBJ2-1; D is perhaps TRBD2 (7 bases). The sequencing sample was made of CD8+ T cells from PBMCs. The chain's CDR3 is CSARDGGADEQFF. The DNA of the CDR3 is TGCAGTGCTAGAGATGGGGGGGCGGATGAGCAGTTCTTC.